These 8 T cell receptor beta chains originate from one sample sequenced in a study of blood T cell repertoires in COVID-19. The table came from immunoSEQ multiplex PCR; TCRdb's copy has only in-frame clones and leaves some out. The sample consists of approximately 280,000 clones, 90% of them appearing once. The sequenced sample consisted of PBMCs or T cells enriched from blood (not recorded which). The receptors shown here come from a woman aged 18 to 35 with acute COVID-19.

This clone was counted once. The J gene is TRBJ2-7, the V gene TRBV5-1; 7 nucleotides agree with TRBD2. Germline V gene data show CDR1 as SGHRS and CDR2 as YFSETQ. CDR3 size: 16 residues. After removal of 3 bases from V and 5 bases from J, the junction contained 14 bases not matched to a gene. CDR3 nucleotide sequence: TGCGCCAGCAGCTCAAATTCGGGACTATTGCATCACGAGCAGTACTTC. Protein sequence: CASSSNSGLLHHEQYF.

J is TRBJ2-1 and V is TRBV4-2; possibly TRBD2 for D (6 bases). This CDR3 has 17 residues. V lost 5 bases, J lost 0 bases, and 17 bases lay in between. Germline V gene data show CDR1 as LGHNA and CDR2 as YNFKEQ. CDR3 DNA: TGTGCCAGCAGCAAAGTGGGTGGGGGGAGCTCCTACAATGAGCAGTTCTTC. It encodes CASSKVGGGSSYNEQFF.

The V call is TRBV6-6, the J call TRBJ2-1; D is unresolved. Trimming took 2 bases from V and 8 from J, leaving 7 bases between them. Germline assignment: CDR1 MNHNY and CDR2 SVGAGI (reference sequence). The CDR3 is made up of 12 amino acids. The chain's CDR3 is CASSYVGDEQFF. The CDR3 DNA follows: TGTGCCAGCAGTTACGTGGGCGATGAGCAGTTCTTC.

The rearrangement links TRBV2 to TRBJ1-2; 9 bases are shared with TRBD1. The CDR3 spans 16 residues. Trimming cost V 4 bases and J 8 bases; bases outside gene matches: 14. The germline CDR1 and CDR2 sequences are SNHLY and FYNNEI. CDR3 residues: CASSANRNRGQRGYTF. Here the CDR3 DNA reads TGTGCCAGCAGTGCCAACCGTAACAGGGGGCAGAGGGGCTACACCTTC.

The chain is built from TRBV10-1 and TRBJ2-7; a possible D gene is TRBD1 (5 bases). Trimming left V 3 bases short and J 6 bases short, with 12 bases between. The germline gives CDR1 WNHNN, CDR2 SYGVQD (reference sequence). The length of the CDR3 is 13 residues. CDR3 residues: CASSDSDSGEQYF. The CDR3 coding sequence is TGCGCCAGCAGTGATTCTGACAGTGGCGAGCAGTACTTC.

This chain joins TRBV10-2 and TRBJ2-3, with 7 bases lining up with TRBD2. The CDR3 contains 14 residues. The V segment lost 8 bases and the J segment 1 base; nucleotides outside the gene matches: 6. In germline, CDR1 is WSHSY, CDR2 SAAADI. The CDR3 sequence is CASGAGWGTDTQYF. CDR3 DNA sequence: TGCGCCAGCGGAGCGGGGTGGGGCACAGATACGCAGTATTTT.

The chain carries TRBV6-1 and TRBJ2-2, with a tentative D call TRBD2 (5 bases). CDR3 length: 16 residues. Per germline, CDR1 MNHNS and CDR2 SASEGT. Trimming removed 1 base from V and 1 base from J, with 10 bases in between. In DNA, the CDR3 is TGTGCCAGCAGTGAAGTGTGGACTGTGAACACCGGGGAGCTGTTTTTT. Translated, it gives CASSEVWTVNTGELFF.

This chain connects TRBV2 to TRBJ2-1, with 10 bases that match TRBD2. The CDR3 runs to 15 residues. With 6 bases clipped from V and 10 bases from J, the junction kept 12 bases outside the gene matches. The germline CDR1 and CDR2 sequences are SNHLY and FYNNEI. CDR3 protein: CASREPSGSHREQFF. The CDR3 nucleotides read TGTGCCAGCAGAGAACCTAGCGGGAGCCATCGAGAGCAGTTCTTC.